Sequencing of this T cell receptor beta chain was carried out in a study of identical twins. It was template switching that added a universal primer site, and there were unique molecular identifiers on the cDNA. TCRdb fed the 5' RACE reads into MiXCR, producing one record per CDR3 protein. This table has 450,000 or so distinct CDR3 sequences, 14% appearing once. This clonotype came up a few times. Every sampled donor was Caucasian and healthy. The sample was also linked to a second study, of yellow fever vaccine responses in identical twins.

The sequence came from a woman between 18 and 29 years old in good health. Sequenced material: CD4+ T cells sorted from blood.

The CDR3 loop reads CASSSTGENTEAFF. The CDR3 DNA follows: TGTGCCAGCAGTTCTACAGGGGAGAACACTGAAGCTTTCTTT. The chain couples TRBV2 to TRBJ1-1; TRBD1 aligns across 7 bases. This CDR3 region has 14 residues. Germline V gene data show CDR1 as SNHLY and CDR2 as FYNNEI. The V segment lost 5 bases and the J segment 1 base; nucleotides outside the gene matches: 4.